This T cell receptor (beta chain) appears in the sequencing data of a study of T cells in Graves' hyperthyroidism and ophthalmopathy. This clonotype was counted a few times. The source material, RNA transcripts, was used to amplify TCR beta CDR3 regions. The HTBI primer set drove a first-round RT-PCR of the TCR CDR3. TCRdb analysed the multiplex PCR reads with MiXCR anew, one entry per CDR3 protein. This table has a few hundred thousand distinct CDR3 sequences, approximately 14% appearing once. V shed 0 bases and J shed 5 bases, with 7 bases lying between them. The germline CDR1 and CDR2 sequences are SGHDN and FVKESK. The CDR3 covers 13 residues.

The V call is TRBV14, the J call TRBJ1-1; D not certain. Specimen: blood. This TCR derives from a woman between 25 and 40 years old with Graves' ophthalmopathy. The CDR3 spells CASSQDEVTEAFF. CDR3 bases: TGTGCCAGCAGCCAAGATGAGGTGACTGAAGCTTTCTTT. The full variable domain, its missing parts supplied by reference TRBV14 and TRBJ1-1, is EAGVTQFPSHSVIEKGQTVTLRCDPISGHDNLYWYRRVMGKEIKFLLHFVKESKQDESGMPNNRFLAERTGGTYSTLKVQPAELEDSGVYFCASSQDEVTEAFFGQGTRLTVV.